Many counts were recorded for the clone carrying this TCR beta chain. Its specificity is not known. From the germline J gene comes the end of the CDR3, since the read stops 3 residues before it. Unmatched junction bases numbered 5, after V lost 5 bases and J lost 6 bases. The CDR3 runs 15 residues. Germline CDR1 is SEHNR and CDR2 is FQNEAQ (reference sequence). The sample originates from a study of T cell clonality in common variable immunodeficiency. Study observations and caveats: Shared TCRbeta clones were fewer between CVID subjects than controls.

Caucasian heritage predominated among both patients and controls. Method: immunoSEQ multiplex PCR; TCRdb's copy keeps in-frame clones and lacks some. This sample has approximately 45,000 clones, each found more than once. This TCR came from a person between 18 and 70 years old in good health. The V gene is TRBV7-9, the J gene TRBJ1-6; 9 bases fit TRBD1. Sequenced input: peripheral blood mononuclear cells. CDR3 sequence: CASSLTGGLNSPLHF. The CDR3 bases that were read are TGTGCCAGCAGCCTGACAGGGGGGCTTAATTCACCC.